Shown below are 30 T cell receptor beta chains from a single sample sequenced in a study of shared clonotypes between healthy human individuals. This table comes from immunoSEQ multiplex PCR, and its TCRdb copy is limited to in-frame clones, with some not included. The repertoire holds millions of clones, approximately 93% seen once, with 0.39% in the top ten. The specimen sequenced was naive CD4+ T cells from PBMCs. Subset: CD45RA+ positively selected. The receptors were gathered from a man younger than 35 in good health. Some clones in this sample may be carry-over from other donors' samples.

CDR3 sequence: CASSVLAGYVQETQYF. The CDR3 coding sequence is TGTGCCAGCAGCGTGTTAGCGGGCTACGTCCAAGAGACCCAGTACTTC. The V gene is TRBV11-2, the J gene TRBJ2-5; 7 positions agree with TRBD2. V shed 5 bases and J 1 base; nucleotides not matched to a gene: 10. This CDR3 is built from 16 residues. Germline CDR1 SGHAT, CDR2 FQNNGV.

The chain employs TRBV19 and TRBJ2-3, with D possibly TRBD1 on 7 matching bases. Germline V lookup: CDR1 LNHDA, CDR2 SQIVND (reference sequence). The CDR3 is 14 amino acids. Trimming took off 4 bases at V and 2 bases at J, with 10 bases between the two ends. CDR3 residues: CASSTGGPTDTQYF. The CDR3 nucleotides read TGTGCCAGTAGTACAGGGGGGCCCACAGATACGCAGTATTTT.

The genes are TRBV7-9 and TRBJ2-1; tentatively, D is TRBD1 or TRBD2 (5 bases each). This CDR3 is 16 amino acids long. From germline, CDR1 is SEHNR and CDR2 FQNEAQ (reference sequence). The V and J ends lost 1 base and 1 base respectively, with 11 bases between them. The CDR3 DNA sequence: TGTGCCAGCAGCTTAGAGTGGGGGATGTCCTACAATGAGCAGTTCTTC. Its protein product is CASSLEWGMSYNEQFF. Looking up the rest from reference TRBV7-9 and TRBJ2-1 gives the full variable domain: DTGVSQNPRHKITKRGQNVTFRCDPISEHNRLYWYRQTLGQGPEFLTYFQNEAQLEKSRLLSDRFSAERPKGSFSTLEIQRTEQGDSAMYLCASSLEWGMSYNEQFFGPGTRLTVL.

The chain uses TRBV7-8 and TRBJ2-1, with TRBD1 matching 10 bases. Germline-derived CDR1 and CDR2 are SGHVS and FQNEAQ. V lost 4 bases, J lost 6 bases, and 9 bases stayed unmatched. The CDR3 is 16 amino acids. CDR3 residues: CASSSRRDRGSNEQFF. The CDR3 bases are TGTGCCAGCAGCTCCCGCAGGGACAGGGGTTCCAATGAGCAGTTCTTC.

V and J are TRBV9 and TRBJ2-2; a possible D gene is TRBD1 (5 bases). CDR3 length equals 15 residues. V was shortened by 4 bases and J by 4 bases, with 14 bases between the two germline ends. The V gene's germline CDR1 is SGDLS and CDR2 YYNGEE. CDR3 in amino acids: CASSPDLRVTGELFF. CDR3 coding DNA: TGTGCCAGCAGCCCAGACCTCAGGGTCACCGGGGAGCTGTTTTTT. The full variable domain, its missing parts supplied by reference TRBV9 and TRBJ2-2, is DSGVTQTPKHLITATGQRVTLRCSPRSGDLSVYWYQQSLDQGLQFLIQYYNGEERAKGNILERFSAQQFPDLHSELNLSSLELGDSALYFCASSPDLRVTGELFFGEGSRLTVL.

V usage is TRBV6-1 and J usage is TRBJ1-1; 7 bases fit TRBD1. In germline, CDR1 is MNHNS, CDR2 SASEGT. This CDR3 has 15 residues. The V and J ends lost 6 bases and 4 bases, in that order; junction bases with no gene match: 11. CDR3 protein: CASRIGQATPTEAFF. CDR3 nucleotide sequence: TGTGCCAGCAGGATAGGACAGGCGACGCCCACTGAAGCTTTCTTT.

Comment on this clone: This sample also contains other DNA sequences that code for the same CDR3. The V and J genes are TRBV7-2 and TRBJ2-5; 8 bases line up with TRBD1. V was pared by 5 bases and J by 4 bases, with 3 bases of the junction left unmatched. Germline lookup yields CDR1 SGHTA and CDR2 FQGNSA. The CDR3 length is 13 residues. The CDR3, as DNA: TGTGCCAGCAGCCCTGACAGGGGAGAGACCCAGTACTTC. Protein sequence: CASSPDRGETQYF.

The chain employs TRBV7-2 and TRBJ1-2, with TRBD1 matching over 8 bases. The CDR3 length is 17 residues. V lost 4 bases to trimming and J lost 2 bases; unmatched junction nucleotides: 12. Germline CDR1 SGHTA, CDR2 FQGNSA. The CDR3 coding sequence is TGTGCCAGCAGCTATAGGGGGGGACAGGACCTAAACTATGGCTACACCTTC. Translated: CASSYRGGQDLNYGYTF. The full variable domain, completed using reference TRBV7-2 and TRBJ1-2, is GAGVSQSPSNKVTEKGKDVELRCDPISGHTALYWYRQSLGQGLEFLIYFQGNSAPDKSGLPSDRFSAERTGGSVSTLTIQRTQQEDSAVYLCASSYRGGQDLNYGYTFGSGTRLTVV.

As concerns this clone: This likely reflects a read error, since a far larger clone is one base away. The chain joins TRBV6-1 to TRBJ1-5; TRBD1 agrees at 9 bases. Germline V gene sequence: CDR1 MNHNS, CDR2 SASEGT. V shed 6 bases, J shed 6 bases, and the junction held 3 bases outside the gene matches. The CDR3 totals 13 residues. The CDR3 region has the DNA TGTGCCAGCAGCTGGACAGGGGCTCAGCCCCAGCATTTT. Protein product: CASSWTGAQPQHF.

The chain recombines TRBV5-1 with TRBJ2-3, with 8 bases aligning to TRBD1. CDR3 length equals 15 residues. The germline V gene encodes CDR1 SGHRS and CDR2 YFSETQ. Trimming cost V 4 bases and J 12 bases; bases outside gene matches: 16. Here the CDR3 reads CASSRDGGQGPTQYF. The CDR3, as DNA: TGCGCCAGCAGCCGTGACGGCGGACAGGGCCCCACCCAGTATTTT.

V usage is TRBV7-2 and J usage is TRBJ2-1; D is perhaps TRBD1 or TRBD2 (5 bases each). Germline assignment: CDR1 SGHTA and CDR2 FQGNSA. CDR3 length: 13 residues. Trimming removed 2 bases at V and 10 bases at J, with 12 bases between. CDR3 DNA sequence: TGTGCCAGCAGCTTAATAGGGACGGAGGAGCAGTTCTTC. It translates to CASSLIGTEEQFF. Full variable domain (missing parts from reference TRBV7-2 and TRBJ2-1): GAGVSQSPSNKVTEKGKDVELRCDPISGHTALYWYRQSLGQGLEFLIYFQGNSAPDKSGLPSDRFSAERTGGSVSTLTIQRTQQEDSAVYLCASSLIGTEEQFFGPGTRLTVL.

This clone was seen a handful of times. Other nucleotide sequences in the sample specify the same CDR3. The V and J genes are TRBV9 and TRBJ1-1, with D uncertain. Per the germline V gene, CDR1 is SGDLS and CDR2 is YYNGEE. The CDR3 totals 14 residues. Trimming left V 0 bases short and J 1 base short, with 7 bases between. The CDR3: CASSVEGWNTEAFF. The CDR3 DNA follows: TGTGCCAGCAGCGTAGAGGGTTGGAACACTGAAGCTTTCTTT.

The J gene is TRBJ2-5, the V gene TRBV19, with 7 bases identical to TRBD1. Germline trimming cut 7 bases from V and 2 bases from J; bases unmatched to any gene: 4. This CDR3 has 13 residues. Germline V lookup: CDR1 LNHDA, CDR2 SQIVND (reference sequence). CDR3 residues: CASNGRGQETQYF. Here the CDR3 DNA reads TGTGCCAGTAATGGCAGGGGGCAAGAGACCCAGTACTTC.

The chain combines TRBV27 with TRBJ2-5; D gene ambiguous. The CDR3 consists of 10 residues. Germline CDR1 is MNHEY and CDR2 is SMNVEV (reference sequence). V lost 9 bases, J lost 6 bases, and 8 bases lay in between. The CDR3 spells CASRLKTQYF. CDR3 nucleotides: TGTGCCAGTCGGTTGAAGACCCAGTACTTC.

This chain uses TRBV5-1 with TRBJ2-7; 8 bases are shared with TRBD1. The CDR3 consists of 15 residues. Germline CDR1 reads SGHRS; CDR2 reads YFSETQ. Trimming at V came to 2 bases and at J to 5 bases, leaving 9 bases not matched to a gene. DNA for the CDR3: TGCGCCAGCAGCTTTTTTGTGGGGACAGGCAACGAGCAGTACTTC. Translating gives CASSFFVGTGNEQYF.

V is TRBV19 and J is TRBJ1-2, with 10 positions matching TRBD1. J gave up 5 bases and V 8 bases, and 8 bases lay outside the gene matches. Germline loops: CDR1 LNHDA, CDR2 SQIVND (reference sequence). There are 14 residues in the CDR3. CDR3 DNA sequence: TGTGCCAGTGTCCCGGGACAGGGGAGGTATGGCTACACCTTC. Protein product: CASVPGQGRYGYTF.

The chain combines TRBV9 with TRBJ2-5; 14 nucleotides line up with TRBD2. The CDR3 is 16 residues long. Germline CDR1 is SGDLS and CDR2 is YYNGEE. Unmatched junction bases numbered 7, after V lost 4 bases and J lost 5 bases. In nucleotides, the CDR3 is TGTGCCAGCAGCTCACCCCGACTAGCGGGAGGGGAGACCCAGTACTTC. This codes for CASSSPRLAGGETQYF. The full variable domain, in which reference TRBV9 and TRBJ2-5 provide the parts outside the CDR3, is DSGVTQTPKHLITATGQRVTLRCSPRSGDLSVYWYQQSLDQGLQFLIQYYNGEERAKGNILERFSAQQFPDLHSELNLSSLELGDSALYFCASSSPRLAGGETQYFGPGTRLLVL.

V gene TRBV4-2 combines with J gene TRBJ1-1, with D possibly matching TRBD1 (5 bases). With 0 bases removed from V and 0 bases from J, the gap between germline ends came to 11 bases. Germline-derived CDR1 and CDR2 are LGHNA and YNFKEQ. This CDR3 has 16 residues. The chain's CDR3 is CASSQEWGRMNTEAFF. The CDR3 DNA reads as TGTGCCAGCAGCCAAGAGTGGGGCAGAATGAACACTGAAGCTTTCTTT.

This clone appeared once. The genes are TRBV6-4 and TRBJ2-5; no firm D call. The V and J ends lost 4 bases and 1 base respectively, with 7 bases between them. Germline loops: CDR1 MRHNA, CDR2 SNTAGT. This CDR3 region has 13 residues. CDR3 in amino acids: CASSASPQETQYF. CDR3 bases: TGTGCCAGCAGTGCCAGTCCCCAAGAGACCCAGTACTTC.

A note on this clone: Other nucleotide sequences in the sample specify the same CDR3. This chain links TRBV7-9 with TRBJ1-1; weak D call: TRBD1 (5 bases). The CDR3 has 13 amino acids. Germline V CDR1 and CDR2: SEHNR, FQNEAQ (reference sequence). Between the trimmed V and J ends, which lost 2 bases and 5 bases, there was a span of 9 bases. CDR3 in amino acids: CASSLSGGTEAFF. CDR3 sequence (DNA): TGTGCCAGCAGCTTAAGCGGGGGGACTGAAGCTTTCTTT.

This rearrangement joins TRBV18 to TRBJ1-1; 8 bases are shared with TRBD1. The CDR3 extends over 17 amino acids. V shed 1 base and J 4 bases; nucleotides not matched to a gene: 11. Germline values: CDR1 KGHSH, CDR2 LQKENI. The CDR3 sequence is CASSPRGEQGGGTEAFF. CDR3 sequence (DNA): TGTGCCAGCTCACCACGGGGGGAACAGGGGGGAGGCACTGAAGCTTTCTTT. Looking up the rest from reference TRBV18 and TRBJ1-1 gives the full variable domain: NAGVMQNPRHLVRRRGQEARLRCSPMKGHSHVYWYRQLPEEGLKFMVYLQKENIIDESGMPKERFSAEFPKEGPSILRIQQVVRGDSAAYFCASSPRGEQGGGTEAFFGQGTRLTVV.

This clone came up once. CDR3 bases: TGTGCCAGCACCTTTAGGGGGGCGAGGACTGAAGCTTTCTTT. It specifies CASTFRGARTEAFF. The V gene is TRBV13, the J gene TRBJ1-1, with D maybe TRBD1 (6 bases). CDR3 length equals 14 residues. CDR1 is PRHDT, CDR2 FYEKMQ, per germline (reference sequence). The germline V and J ends were trimmed by 7 bases and 5 bases, with 17 bases remaining between them.

The sample holds one count of this clone. The gene calls are TRBV7-9 and TRBJ2-7, with 10 bases matching TRBD1. The CDR3 is 15 amino acids. Germline CDR1 and CDR2: SEHNR and FQNEAQ (reference sequence). V shed 5 bases, J shed 6 bases, and the junction held 10 bases outside the gene matches. The CDR3 nucleotides read TGTGCCAGCAGCACACCCGGGACAGGGGTAGGCGAGCAGTACTTC. Its protein product is CASSTPGTGVGEQYF.

The V gene is TRBV28, the J gene TRBJ2-7; 10 bases align to TRBD2. The CDR3 runs 16 residues. Germline V CDR1 and CDR2: MDHEN, SYDVKM. The ends lost 3 bases at V and 4 bases at J; junction bases unmatched: 9. The CDR3 nucleotides are TGTGCCAGCAGTTTTCGTCTAGCGGGAGTTAAATACGAGCAGTACTTC. The encoded protein is CASSFRLAGVKYEQYF.

The chain combines TRBV27 with TRBJ1-1; weak D call: TRBD1 (5 bases). CDR1 MNHEY and CDR2 SMNVEV come from the germline V gene (reference sequence). The CDR3 consists of 16 residues. V was cut by 2 bases and J by 6 bases, with 19 bases left in between. The CDR3 DNA follows: TGTGCCAGCAGTTTAGGTCGGGGGGAAATGTTCCCTGAAGCTTTCTTT. It specifies CASSLGRGEMFPEAFF.

The chain carries TRBV29-1 and TRBJ2-5; 11 bases fit TRBD2. This CDR3 is built from 15 residues. The V gene end was trimmed by 4 bases and the J gene end by 2 bases; junction bases not matched to a gene: 6. Germline lookup yields CDR1 SQVTM and CDR2 ANQGSEA. Here the CDR3 DNA reads TGCAGCGTTGCTTTAGCGGGAGGGGGGCAAGAGACCCAGTACTTC. It encodes CSVALAGGGQETQYF.

This chain uses TRBV19 with TRBJ2-7; 8 positions match TRBD1. The CDR3 runs to 16 residues. CDR1 LNHDA and CDR2 SQIVND come from the germline V gene (reference sequence). After removal of 6 bases from V and 5 bases from J, the junction contained 15 bases not matched to a gene. CDR3 sequence: CASRNGPAGGFDEQYF. In nucleotides, the CDR3 is TGTGCCAGTAGGAATGGGCCGGCAGGGGGCTTCGACGAGCAGTACTTC.

This chain joins TRBV30 and TRBJ2-1; 7 bases fit TRBD1. V trimming: 3 bases; J trimming: 2 bases; junction bases outside the gene matches: 7. The CDR3 runs 15 residues. The germline V gene encodes CDR1 GTSNPN and CDR2 SVGIG (reference sequence). CDR3 sequence reads: CAWRETGATYNEQFF. In nucleotides, the CDR3 is TGTGCCTGGAGAGAAACAGGGGCGACCTACAATGAGCAGTTCTTC.

The rearrangement links TRBV28 to TRBJ2-7; no clear D. Per germline, CDR1 MDHEN and CDR2 SYDVKM. This CDR3 is 12 amino acids long. Trimming took off 6 bases at V and 2 bases at J, with 8 bases between the two ends. This chain's CDR3 is CASRVSTYEQYF. The CDR3 DNA follows: TGTGCCAGCAGGGTCTCTACCTACGAGCAGTACTTC.

The chain has TRBV6-5 and TRBJ1-2; D gene uncertain. The V gene's germline CDR1 is MNHEY and CDR2 SVGAGI. The CDR3 consists of 15 residues. Trimming removed 0 bases at V and 2 bases at J, with 10 bases between. The CDR3 DNA reads TGTGCCAGCAGTTACTCTCCGGACCCAAACTATGGCTACACCTTC. Amino acid sequence: CASSYSPDPNYGYTF.